This paragraph reports one T cell receptor (beta chain). This record belongs to a study of blood T cell repertoires in COVID-19. Looking at the study overall: Sources were T cells, B-cell-depleted T cells, or PBMCs; the material itself was cDNA or gDNA.

This table comes from immunoSEQ multiplex PCR, and its TCRdb copy is limited to in-frame clones, with some not included. The sample consists of hundreds of thousands of clones, approximately 91% of them appearing once. Participants reported their clinical history, and cohort assignment relied on those reports. The clonotype originates from a woman aged 40-49 years with acute COVID-19. The material sequenced was PBMCs or T cells enriched from blood (not recorded which).

CDR3 protein: CASTQLAGDYEQYF. The DNA for the CDR3 is TGTGCCAGCACCCAACTAGCGGGGGATTACGAGCAGTACTTC. The V gene is TRBV28, the J gene TRBJ2-7; 11 bases fit TRBD2. The J segment lost 4 bases and the V segment lost 7 bases, leaving 6 bases of the junction unmatched. Germline CDR1 reads MDHEN; CDR2 reads SYDVKM. This CDR3 has 14 amino acids. Filled out from reference TRBV28 and TRBJ2-7, the complete variable domain reads DVKVTQSSRYLVKRTGEKVFLECVQDMDHENMFWYRQDPGLGLRLIYFSYDVKMKEKGDIPEGYSVSREKKERFSLILESASTNQTSMYLCASTQLAGDYEQYFGPGTRLTVT.